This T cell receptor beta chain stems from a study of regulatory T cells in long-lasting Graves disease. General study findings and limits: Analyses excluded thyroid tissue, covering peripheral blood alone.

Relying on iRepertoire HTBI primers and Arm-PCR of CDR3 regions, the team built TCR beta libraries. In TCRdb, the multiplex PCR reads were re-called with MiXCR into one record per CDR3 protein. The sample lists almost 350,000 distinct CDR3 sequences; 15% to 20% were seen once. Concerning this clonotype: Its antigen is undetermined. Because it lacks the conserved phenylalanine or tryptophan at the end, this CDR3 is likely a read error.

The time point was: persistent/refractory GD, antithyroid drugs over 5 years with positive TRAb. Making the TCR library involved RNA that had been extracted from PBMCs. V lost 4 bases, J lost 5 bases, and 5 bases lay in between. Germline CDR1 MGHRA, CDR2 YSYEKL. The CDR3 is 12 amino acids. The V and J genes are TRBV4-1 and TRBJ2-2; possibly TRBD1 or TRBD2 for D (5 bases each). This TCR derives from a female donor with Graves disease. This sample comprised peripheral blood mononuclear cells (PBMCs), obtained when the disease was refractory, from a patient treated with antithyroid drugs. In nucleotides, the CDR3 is TGCGCCAGCAGCCGGGGGACCGGGGAGCTGTTTTCT. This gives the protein CASSRGTGELFS.